This T cell receptor beta chain was captured in a study of PD-1 and CTLA-4 blockade in melanoma. Trimming took 3 bases from V and 4 from J, leaving 15 bases between them. Germline V gene sequence: CDR1 SGHAT, CDR2 FQNNGV. CDR3 length: 16 amino acids. This table comes from immunoSEQ multiplex PCR, and its TCRdb copy is limited to in-frame clones, with some not included. The data show tens of thousands of clones, about 87% seen once. This clone was detected once. This chain connects TRBV11-2 to TRBJ2-2; D may match TRBD1 or TRBD2 (5 bases each). The sequence was obtained from a human donor with melanoma. The material sequenced was CD8+ T cells from peripheral blood, taken from a patient given anti-PD-1 treatment. CDR3 DNA: TGTGCCAGCAGCTTCGGGGCGGTATTAGGCACCGGGGAGCTGTTTTTT. It yields the protein CASSFGAVLGTGELFF.